These 28 T cell receptor beta chains were sequenced from one sample in a study of blood T cells in healthy people across ages. A second about 6 to 12 cycle PCR used barcoded and J-beta primers. TCRdb reanalysed the 5' RACE reads using MiXCR and keeps one entry per CDR3 protein. This sample has under 2,000,000 distinct CDR3 sequences, with roughly 52% found just once. Material: blood. The receptors stem from a woman in her thirties or forties in good health.

The rearrangement joins TRBV27 to TRBJ2-7; D possibly corresponds to TRBD2 (6 bases). Germline-derived CDR1 and CDR2 are MNHEY and SMNVEV (reference sequence). This CDR3 contains 15 residues. Trimming cost V 5 bases and J 6 bases, with 20 bases left between them. CDR3 loop: CASSHTAGPLGEQYF. The CDR3 DNA follows: TGTGCCAGCAGTCACACGGCGGGACCTCTCGGCGAGCAGTACTTC.

This clonotype was seen once. The chain recombines TRBV10-3 with TRBJ2-5; 10 bases fit TRBD1. Germline CDR1 is ENHRY and CDR2 is SYGVKD. The CDR3 totals 12 residues. J was trimmed by 13 bases and V by 3 bases; bases with no gene match: 5. CDR3 residues: CAISDGGDRGYF. CDR3 DNA: TGTGCCATCAGTGATGGGGGGGACAGGGGGTACTTC.

V is TRBV12-3 or TRBV12-4 and J is TRBJ2-3; D ambiguous. The V and J ends lost 7 bases and 1 base respectively, with 15 bases between them. The length of the CDR3 is 15 residues. CDR3 nucleotide sequence: TGTGCCAGCACTGAACAGAGGTCGGGCACAGATACGCAGTATTTT. This sequence encodes CASTEQRSGTDTQYF.

The chain recombines TRBV29-1 with TRBJ2-3; 12 bases align to TRBD2. Germline loops: CDR1 SQVTM, CDR2 ANQGSEA. The CDR3 covers 14 residues. Unmatched junction bases numbered 6, after V lost 8 bases and J lost 3 bases. In nucleotides, the CDR3 is TGCAGCACCCTAGCGGGGGGGGCGACAGATACGCAGTATTTT. Its translation is CSTLAGGATDTQYF.

The genes are TRBV2 and TRBJ2-6; 12 bases align to TRBD1. J gave up 2 bases and V 6 bases, and 14 bases lay outside the gene matches. Looked up from germline, CDR1 is SNHLY and CDR2 is FYNNEI. CDR3 length: 20 residues. CDR3 in DNA: TGTGCCAGCAGCCTCACAGCCACGGGACAGGGGGCGGCTGGGGCCAACGTCCTGACTTTC. It specifies CASSLTATGQGAAGANVLTF.

The chain has TRBV12-5 and TRBJ2-5, with 7 positions matching TRBD1. The CDR3 sequence is 14 residues long. V was clipped by 6 bases and J by 1 base; unmatched bases: 5. CDR1 and CDR2 from the germline V gene are LGHNT and FRNRAP. The CDR3: CASGTGAGQETQYF. DNA of the CDR3: TGTGCTAGTGGAACAGGGGCCGGCCAAGAGACCCAGTACTTC.

This clonotype has more than one count but fewer than ten. This CDR3 reads CASKARRENIQYF. For the CDR3, the DNA is TGTGCCAGTAAAGCCCGAAGGGAAAACATTCAGTACTTC. The chain joins TRBV19 to TRBJ2-4, with D uncertain. V was trimmed by 7 bases and J by 5 bases, leaving 12 bases between them. This CDR3 comprises 13 residues. The V gene's germline CDR1 is LNHDA and CDR2 SQIVND (reference sequence).

The chain employs TRBV28 and TRBJ2-5; 13 bases align to TRBD2. The CDR3 extends over 17 amino acids. Unmatched junction bases numbered 6, after V lost 3 bases and J lost 2 bases. The germline gives CDR1 MDHEN, CDR2 SYDVKM. As DNA, the CDR3 is TGTGCCAGCAGTTTGCGGACTAGCGGGAGCTTTCAAGAGACCCAGTACTTC. This encodes CASSLRTSGSFQETQYF.

This chain joins TRBV4-2 and TRBJ2-1; 9 bases align to TRBD2. V dropped 2 bases and J dropped 6; count of bases not matched to a gene: 11. Germline values: CDR1 LGHNA, CDR2 YNFKEQ. The CDR3 covers 17 residues. The CDR3 DNA reads TGTGCCAGCAGCCAAATAGATGGAGCGGGGGGAGCCAATGAGCAGTTCTTC. Its protein is CASSQIDGAGGANEQFF.

This clonotype was seen ten or more times. V and J are TRBV6-2 or TRBV6-3 and TRBJ2-5; D not certain. Trimming cost V 5 bases and J 3 bases, with 10 bases left between them. The V gene's germline CDR1 is MNHEY and CDR2 SVGEGT. The CDR3 has 13 amino acids. Written as DNA, the CDR3 is TGTGCCAGCAGTCATTGGAGAGAAGAGACCCAGTACTTC. It specifies CASSHWREETQYF.

This chain connects TRBV28 to TRBJ2-7; D gene unclear. Trimming cost V 8 bases and J 1 base, with 6 bases left between them. The CDR3 is 11 residues long. Per the germline V gene, CDR1 is MDHEN and CDR2 is SYDVKM. The CDR3 region is CASCSSYEQYF. CDR3 bases: TGTGCCAGCTGTAGTTCCTACGAGCAGTACTTC.

The rearrangement uses TRBV7-6 and TRBJ2-3; D possibly corresponds to TRBD2 (6 bases). The CDR3 runs 16 residues. Trimming pared 0 bases from V and 6 bases from J, leaving 16 bases between. Per germline, CDR1 SGHVS and CDR2 FNYEAQ. In DNA, the CDR3 is TGTGCCAGCAGCTTAGCGTCGATAGCGGTTTCGGATACGCAGTATTTT. Translation gives CASSLASIAVSDTQYF.

As for this clonotype: A read error may account for a junction end that differs from germline. This rearrangement joins TRBV6-6 to TRBJ1-2; D perhaps matches TRBD1 (6 bases). The CDR3 runs 13 residues. The germline gives CDR1 MNHNY, CDR2 SVGAGI (reference sequence). This chain's CDR3 is CANSYDRNYGYTF. CDR3 coding DNA: TGTGCCAACAGTTACGACAGGAACTATGGCTACACCTTC.

V and J are TRBV20-1 and TRBJ1-1, with unresolved D. CDR3 length: 12 amino acids. V was cut by 5 bases and J by 7 bases, with 14 bases left in between. Per the germline V gene, CDR1 is DFQATT and CDR2 is SNEGSKA (reference sequence). CDR3 sequence: CSAESFGFEAFF. In DNA, the CDR3 is TGCAGTGCTGAATCCTTTGGATTTGAAGCTTTCTTT.

This clonotype was found a few times. The chain uses TRBV13 and TRBJ1-2; D may be TRBD1 (5 bases). The CDR3 length is 20 residues. Germline CDR1 reads PRHDT; CDR2 reads FYEKMQ (reference sequence). Trimming took off 2 bases at V and 3 bases at J, with 28 bases between the two ends. The CDR3 sequence is CASSLMWGGSKAPKHYGYTF. The CDR3 region has the DNA TGTGCCAGCAGCTTAATGTGGGGGGGATCTAAGGCCCCAAAACACTATGGCTACACCTTC. The variable domain in full, completed from reference TRBV13 and TRBJ1-2, reads AAGVIQSPRHLIKEKRETATLKCYPIPRHDTVYWYQQGPGQDPQFLISFYEKMQSDKGSIPDRFSAQQFSDYHSELNMSSLELGDSALYFCASSLMWGGSKAPKHYGYTFGSGTRLTVV.

The V gene is TRBV7-9, the J gene TRBJ2-7; D gene unclear. The V gene lost 10 bases and the J gene lost 2 bases, with 15 bases spanning the gap. Germline-derived CDR1 and CDR2 are SEHNR and FQNEAQ (reference sequence). This CDR3 comprises 13 residues. CDR3 sequence reads: CAIDETEAYEQYF. The CDR3 DNA reads TGTGCCATCGACGAGACTGAAGCCTACGAGCAGTACTTC.

This clonotype was seen a few times. CDR3 in amino acids: CATRGTVEETQYF. Here the CDR3 DNA reads TGTGCCACCAGGGGGACAGTAGAAGAGACCCAGTACTTC. This chain uses TRBV15 with TRBJ2-5; 7 nucleotides line up with TRBD1. Looked up from germline, CDR1 is LNHNV and CDR2 is YYDKDF (reference sequence). The CDR3 spans 13 residues. V lost 6 bases, J lost 3 bases, and 4 bases stayed unmatched.

The genes are TRBV6-2 or TRBV6-3 and TRBJ1-2; TRBD1 is a possible D gene (5 bases). CDR1 is MNHEY, CDR2 SVGEGT, per germline. V was clipped by 2 bases and J by 4 bases, with 20 bases between them. The CDR3 covers 17 residues. The CDR3 DNA reads as TGTGCCAGCAGTTACCGGCGACAGAAAAAGACAGTCTATGGCTACACCTTC. This codes for CASSYRRQKKTVYGYTF.

The chain is built from TRBV4-3 and TRBJ2-5, with D possibly called TRBD1 or TRBD2 (6 bases each). Germline CDR1 and CDR2: LGHNA and YSLEER. This CDR3 region has 16 residues. V was cut by 0 bases and J by 5 bases, with 16 bases left in between. CDR3 coding DNA: TGCGCCAGCAGCCAAGATTGGGGGGCGAGTGGTGAGACCCAGTACTTC. Protein: CASSQDWGASGETQYF.

This clonotype was seen a handful of times. The V gene is TRBV5-5, the J gene TRBJ2-1; 8 bases are shared with TRBD2. With V trimmed by 6 bases and J by 3 bases, 8 bases remained unmatched. This CDR3 is 15 amino acids long. Germline V gene sequence: CDR1 SGHKS, CDR2 YYEKEE (reference sequence). DNA for the CDR3: TGTGCCAGCAATCTGGGGCTAGCGGGCTACAATGAGCAGTTCTTC. It codes for CASNLGLAGYNEQFF.

The rearrangement links TRBV25-1 to TRBJ2-1; D ambiguous. Trimming took off 5 bases at V and 2 bases at J, with 7 bases between the two ends. This CDR3 comprises 13 residues. Germline CDR1 reads MGHDK; CDR2 reads SYGVNS. The CDR3 spells CASSRVAYNEQFF. The CDR3 region has the DNA TGTGCCAGCAGTCGAGTTGCCTACAATGAGCAGTTCTTC.

In regard to this clonotype: Sequence at one end of the junction differs from germline and may be a read error. This sequence joins TRBV3-1 and TRBJ2-3; a weak D match, TRBD1 (6 bases). This CDR3 has 15 residues. CDR1 is LGHDT and CDR2 is YNNKEL in the germline V gene (reference sequence). The CDR3, as DNA: TGTGCCAGCAGCCAAGATCCCAGGGGCACAGATGCGCAGTATTTT. This codes for CASSQDPRGTDAQYF.

The gene calls are TRBV7-2 and TRBJ2-4; 10 bases match TRBD2. The J call could be wrong; TRBJ2-5 is a better fit for the DNA end. This CDR3 comprises 16 residues. Germline lookup yields CDR1 SGHTA and CDR2 FQGNSA. The CDR3 sequence is CASSLTLAGGPETQYF. Here the CDR3 DNA reads TGTGCCAGCAGCTTAACTTTAGCGGGGGGCCCAGAGACCCAGTACTTC.

The chain carries TRBV6-2 or TRBV6-3 and TRBJ2-7, with D maybe TRBD1 (6 bases). CDR1 MNHEY and CDR2 SVGEGT come from the germline V gene. The CDR3 extends over 15 amino acids. The V gene lost 8 bases and the J gene lost 3 bases, with 20 bases spanning the gap. The CDR3 here is CASGKLADRNYEQYF. DNA of the CDR3: TGTGCCAGCGGTAAACTGGCGGACAGAAACTACGAGCAGTACTTC.

V usage is TRBV12-3 or TRBV12-4 and J usage is TRBJ1-2; possibly TRBD1 for D (6 bases). The V gene lost 1 base and the J gene lost 10 bases, with 16 bases spanning the gap. There are 14 residues in the CDR3. CDR3 residues: CASSLEGQLPYYTF. The CDR3 bases are TGTGCCAGCAGTTTAGAGGGACAACTCCCCTACTACACCTTC.

The rearrangement links TRBV28 to TRBJ2-3; D perhaps matches TRBD2 (7 bases). V was clipped by 7 bases and J by 0 bases, with 14 bases between them. Germline CDR1 MDHEN, CDR2 SYDVKM. The CDR3 covers 15 residues. This CDR3 reads CASISAGASTDTQYF. The CDR3 nucleotides are TGTGCCAGCATTAGTGCGGGGGCTAGCACAGATACGCAGTATTTT.

This chain joins TRBV7-2 and TRBJ1-2, with unresolved D. CDR3 length: 15 residues. Germline CDR1 reads SGHTA; CDR2 reads FQGNSA. Trimming pared 1 base from V and 4 bases from J, leaving 13 bases between. CDR3 in DNA: TGTGCCAGCAGCTTAGATCCGGTCGGGGTCTATGGCTACACCTTC. Encoded protein: CASSLDPVGVYGYTF. Variable domain in full (rest from reference TRBV7-2 and TRBJ1-2): GAGVSQSPSNKVTEKGKDVELRCDPISGHTALYWYRQSLGQGLEFLIYFQGNSAPDKSGLPSDRFSAERTGGSVSTLTIQRTQQEDSAVYLCASSLDPVGVYGYTFGSGTRLTVV.

This clonotype was counted a few times. J is TRBJ1-4 and V is TRBV7-9; 8 bases map to TRBD1. V shed 6 bases and J 8 bases; nucleotides not matched to a gene: 8. The CDR3 consists of 14 residues. Germline V CDR1 and CDR2: SEHNR, FQNEAQ (reference sequence). CDR3 region: CASRDGQGGEKLFF. For the CDR3, the DNA is TGTGCCAGCAGGGACGGACAGGGAGGCGAAAAACTGTTTTTT.